A selection of T cell receptor beta chains follows, all from one sample in a study of cytomegalovirus exposure and HLA in healthy donors. The protocol was immunoSEQ multiplex PCR, while the TCRdb copy is restricted to in-frame clones and leaves out a portion. The sample includes approximately 170,000 clones, 65% to 85% of them seen just once. What was sequenced was PBMCs. These receptor sequences come from a woman aged 18-29 years in good health and CMV-seronegative. CDR3s include the opening cysteine and the closing phenylalanine or tryptophan. Fields, in order: V gene, D gene, clone size, J gene, CDR3 DNA, CDR3 protein. The D gene is left open where the match is weak. Clone size appears in some rows only: once, few, many, or a class for an expanded clone.

TRBV25-1	TRBD1	.	TRBJ1-2	TGCGCCAGCAGTGAGAAGACAGGGGCGATAGCCGGCTACACCTTC	CASSEKTGAIAGYTF
TRBV6-5	TRBD1	.	TRBJ2-1	TGTGCCAGCAGTTACTTGCGGGACAGGGTGAACAATGAGCAGTTCTTC	CASSYLRDRVNNEQFF
TRBV27	.	.	TRBJ2-3	TGTGCCAGCAGTTTAGGTCTAGCTACAGATACGCAGTATTTT	CASSLGLATDTQYF
TRBV19	.	.	TRBJ1-1	TGTGCCAGTAGTATATCGAGGGCGAACACTGAAGCTTTCTTT	CASSISRANTEAFF
TRBV7-6	TRBD2	.	TRBJ2-1	TGTGCCAGCAGCCTACTGACTAGCGGGAGGGCCTTGTTCAATGAGCAGTTCTTC	CASSLLTSGRALFNEQFF
TRBV2	TRBD1	.	TRBJ1-1	TGTGCCAGCAGCCGGACAGGGGGGACTAACACTGAAGCTTTCTTT	CASSRTGGTNTEAFF
TRBV28	.	.	TRBJ2-3	TGTGCCAGCAGAAGAGGGGGAGAGGATACGCAGTATTTT	CASRRGGEDTQYF
TRBV27	TRBD2	.	TRBJ2-1	TGTGCCACCACGGAATTCAATAGCGGGAGGCCCACAGGTTCTGAGCAGTTCTTC	CATTEFNSGRPTGSEQFF
TRBV4-3	TRBD2	few	TRBJ2-7	TGCGCCAGCAGCCGAGAACTAGCGGGGGCGGACGAGCAGTACTTC	CASSRELAGADEQYF
TRBV5-1	TRBD1	.	TRBJ1-2	TGCGCCAGCAGCCCTAATTCGCAGGGGGCGGGTTATGGCTACACCTTC	CASSPNSQGAGYGYTF
TRBV6-1	.	.	TRBJ2-5	TGTGCCAGCACCGGCGGGCGCCGGGGAGCCCAGTACTTC	CASTGGRRGAQYF
TRBV2	TRBD1	.	TRBJ1-1	TGTGCCAGCAGTCCATACCCGACAGGGCTTGGCACTGAAGCTTTCTTT	CASSPYPTGLGTEAFF
TRBV9	.	.	TRBJ2-7	TGTGCCAGCAGCCCTACCTCAGGTCCGGGGTATGGCGAGCAGTACTTC	CASSPTSGPGYGEQYF
TRBV4-2	.	once	TRBJ2-2	TGTGCCAGCAGCCACAACCCCCGGTCGGGCACCGGGGAGCTGTTTTTT	CASSHNPRSGTGELFF
TRBV19	.	.	TRBJ1-5	TGTGCCAGTACGGCGCAGGGGCTGGCGTCCCAGCATTTT	CASTAQGLASQHF
TRBV2	.	.	TRBJ2-7	TGTGCCAGCAGCCGGGTGAAAGGCCTCGAGCAGTACTTC	CASSRVKGLEQYF
TRBV5-4	TRBD2	.	TRBJ2-1	TGTGCCAGCAGCGTGGGACTAGCGGGATTCAATGAGCAGTTCTTC	CASSVGLAGFNEQFF
TRBV5-6	TRBD1	.	TRBJ1-3	TGTGCCAGCAGCTTCCCGCGGACAGGGACCTCTGGAAACACCATATATTTT	CASSFPRTGTSGNTIYF
TRBV18	TRBD2	.	TRBJ2-1	TGTGCCAGCTCACCACGGGATAGCGGGAGATATCCCGGCGACAATGAGCAGTTCTTC	CASSPRDSGRYPGDNEQFF
TRBV2	.	.	TRBJ2-7	TGTGCCAGCAGTACAAACAGAGAGCAGTACTTC	CASSTNREQYF
TRBV5-4	TRBD2	.	TRBJ2-1	TGTGCCAGCAGCCCCTCAGCGGGAGCCAATGAGCAGTTCTTC	CASSPSAGANEQFF
TRBV6-5	TRBD2	.	TRBJ2-5	TGTGCCAGCAGTGGGACTAGCGGGAGTAAAAGGCAGTACTTC	CASSGTSGSKRQYF
TRBV4-1	TRBD2	.	TRBJ2-3	TGCGCCAGCAGCCATCTGGGACTAGCGGGAGGGCCGGACAGAGATACGCAGTATTTT	CASSHLGLAGGPDRDTQYF
TRBV29-1	.	.	TRBJ2-2	TGCAGCGGCTCAGGGACCGGGGAGCTGTTTTTT	CSGSGTGELFF
TRBV19	.	.	TRBJ1-3	TGTGCCAGTAGTAGCAGGGCTGGAAACACCATATATTTT	CASSSRAGNTIYF
TRBV11-2	TRBD2	.	TRBJ2-1	TGTGCCAGCAGCTTAATAAGCGGGACTAGCGGGGGTCCCAATGAGCAGTTCTTC	CASSLISGTSGGPNEQFF
TRBV19	TRBD2	.	TRBJ2-1	TGTGCCAGTAGTTCAATAGCGGGAGGGCCCCATGAGCAGTTCTTC	CASSSIAGGPHEQFF
TRBV11-3	.	.	TRBJ2-2	TGTGCCAGCAGCTTTATGCGCATAGCGTACGGTTCTTTGACCGGGGAGCTGTTTTTT	CASSFMRIAYGSLTGELFF
TRBV19	TRBD2	.	TRBJ2-1	TGTGCCAGTATGACACTAGCGGGAGAAGGCAATGAGCAGTTCTTC	CASMTLAGEGNEQFF
TRBV16	.	.	TRBJ2-7	TGTGCCAGCAGCCAATGGTCGGACTCGCCATCTAAACAGTACTTC	CASSQWSDSPSKQYF